The 26 T cell receptor beta chains below come from one sample, sequenced in a study of cytomegalovirus exposure and HLA in healthy donors. PCR was performed using 60 Vbeta and 13 Jbeta primers. Profiling relied on immunoSEQ multiplex PCR, and the TCRdb table lists in-frame clones only, not all of them. The repertoire has approximately 150,000 clones, around 80% of them found once; the top ten carry around 9.8%. The sample was PBMCs. The source is a man between 18 and 35 years old in good health and CMV-seropositive.

The rearrangement joins TRBV30 to TRBJ2-4, with D possibly matching TRBD1 (6 bases). The CDR3 is 13 residues long. Germline V gene data show CDR1 as GTSNPN and CDR2 as SVGIG (reference sequence). The V end lost 0 bases, the J end lost 9 bases, and 12 bases lay between the germline ends. CDR3 sequence reads: CAWSVPGAIIQYF. For the CDR3, the DNA is TGTGCCTGGAGTGTTCCAGGGGCCATCATTCAGTACTTC.

The rearrangement uses TRBV20-1 and TRBJ2-7; the D gene is possibly TRBD2 (6 bases). Germline lookup yields CDR1 DFQATT and CDR2 SNEGSKA (reference sequence). The CDR3 has 11 residues. V was trimmed by 5 bases and J by 4 bases, leaving 9 bases between them. CDR3 nucleotides: TGCAGTGCTCCGGGGGTTTACGAGCAGTACTTC. Residues: CSAPGVYEQYF.

The chain links TRBV5-5 to TRBJ2-7; maybe TRBD2 (6 bases). Germline-derived CDR1 and CDR2 are SGHKS and YYEKEE (reference sequence). This CDR3 region has 14 residues. Trimming removed 0 bases at V and 5 bases at J, with 12 bases between. CDR3 sequence (DNA): TGTGCCAGCAGCTTGGTCGCGGGGCCCCACGAGCAGTACTTC. Translated, it gives CASSLVAGPHEQYF.

A few counts support this clone. The chain employs TRBV6-1 and TRBJ1-4, with D unresolved. The CDR3 length is 13 residues. The germline CDR1 and CDR2 sequences are MNHNS and SASEGT. The ends were cut back, 7 bases at V and 5 bases at J, with 11 bases in the middle. The DNA of the CDR3 is TGTGCCAGCAAACAGCGGGAGAATGAAAAACTGTTTTTT. This translates into CASKQRENEKLFF.

The gene calls are TRBV18 and TRBJ2-7, with TRBD1 matching 7 bases. V shed 3 bases, J shed 2 bases, and the junction held 7 bases outside the gene matches. Germline lookup yields CDR1 KGHSH and CDR2 LQKENI. CDR3 length: 15 amino acids. CDR3 in amino acids: CASSPRTGEAYEQYF. CDR3 coding DNA: TGTGCCAGCTCACCTAGAACAGGGGAAGCCTACGAGCAGTACTTC.

The V call is TRBV15, the J call TRBJ1-4, with 10 bases fitting TRBD1. V lost 0 bases to trimming and J lost 8 bases; unmatched junction nucleotides: 6. This CDR3 is built from 16 residues. Germline CDR1 and CDR2: LNHNV and YYDKDF (reference sequence). CDR3 nucleotides: TGTGCCACCAGCAGAGATTGGGACAGGGGTGGAGAAAAACTGTTTTTT. This gives the protein CATSRDWDRGGEKLFF.

This chain connects TRBV7-9 to TRBJ2-7; weak D call: TRBD1 (6 bases). The ends were cut back, 5 bases at V and 4 bases at J, with 12 bases in the middle. The CDR3 extends over 13 amino acids. Germline V gene data show CDR1 as SEHNR and CDR2 as FQNEAQ (reference sequence). The CDR3 DNA is TGTGCCAGCAGCCCGAACAGGGAATACGAGCAGTACTTC. Residues: CASSPNREYEQYF.

This chain uses TRBV12-5 with TRBJ2-2, with D possibly matching TRBD2 (6 bases). Trimming took 3 bases from V and 3 from J, leaving 11 bases between them. The CDR3 sequence is 15 residues long. In germline, CDR1 is LGHNT, CDR2 FRNRAP. CDR3 DNA: TGTGCTAGTGGTTTCCTCGTAGCGGACACCGGGGAGCTGTTTTTT. This sequence encodes CASGFLVADTGELFF.

On this clone: In the same sample, other DNA sequences code for this CDR3. V gene TRBV5-4 combines with J gene TRBJ2-6, with D perhaps matching TRBD1 (6 bases). CDR1 and CDR2 from the germline V gene are SGHNT and YYREEE (reference sequence). The CDR3 has 15 amino acids. V lost 1 base, J lost 1 base, and 6 bases lay in between. CDR3 nucleotide sequence: TGTGCCAGCAGCTTGAGGGGGTCTGGGGCCAACGTCCTGACTTTC. Its protein product is CASSLRGSGANVLTF.

This clone was counted only a few times. This sequence joins TRBV5-5 and TRBJ2-2; 9 bases align to TRBD2. V trimming: 0 bases; J trimming: 3 bases; junction bases outside the gene matches: 3. The CDR3 has 16 residues. CDR1 is SGHKS and CDR2 is YYEKEE in the germline V gene (reference sequence). The CDR3 DNA sequence: TGTGCCAGCAGCTTGGTAGCGGGAGCGGACACCGGGGAGCTGTTTTTT. This gives the protein CASSLVAGADTGELFF.

The gene calls are TRBV5-1 and TRBJ2-7, with 7 bases fitting TRBD2. Germline V gene data show CDR1 as SGHRS and CDR2 as YFSETQ. The length of the CDR3 is 15 residues. The ends lost 0 bases at V and 6 bases at J; junction bases unmatched: 9. In DNA form, the CDR3 reads TGCGCCAGCAGCTTGGACGGGACTACCTTTAGCGAGCAGTACTTC. Encoded protein: CASSLDGTTFSEQYF.

The CDR3 DNA follows: TGTGCCAGCAGTTACTCGCTCGTGACTAGACCTTACGAGCAGTACTTC. Residues: CASSYSLVTRPYEQYF. The rearrangement uses TRBV6-5 and TRBJ2-7, with D possibly being TRBD2 (6 bases). The germline CDR1 and CDR2 sequences are MNHEY and SVGAGI. V was trimmed by 0 bases and J by 4 bases, leaving 16 bases between them. The CDR3 loop spans 16 amino acids.

The chain is built from TRBV4-1 and TRBJ2-3, with 12 bases aligning to TRBD2. The CDR3 totals 17 residues. J gave up 6 bases and V 1 base, and 8 bases lay outside the gene matches. From germline, CDR1 is MGHRA and CDR2 YSYEKL. This chain's CDR3 is CASSQGTSGIGFDTQYF. The CDR3 nucleotides are TGCGCCAGCAGCCAAGGGACTAGCGGGATTGGGTTCGATACGCAGTATTTT.

The chain recombines TRBV7-9 with TRBJ1-3, with D tentatively TRBD1 (5 bases). CDR3 length: 13 amino acids. The ends were cut back, 9 bases at V and 2 bases at J, with 11 bases in the middle. Germline V lookup: CDR1 SEHNR, CDR2 FQNEAQ (reference sequence). CDR3 sequence (DNA): TGTGCCAGTAGGGAAGGGGCTGGAAACACCATATATTTT. The encoded protein is CASREGAGNTIYF.

The chain is built from TRBV4-3 and TRBJ2-2, with 12 bases that match TRBD2. After removal of 0 bases from V and 3 bases from J, the junction contained 11 bases not matched to a gene. The CDR3 covers 20 residues. In germline, CDR1 is LGHNA, CDR2 YSLEER. CDR3 in DNA: TGCGCCAGCAGCCAAGAGGGTAGGACTAGCGGGGAACTTTACACCGGGGAGCTGTTTTTT. Translation: CASSQEGRTSGELYTGELFF.

This clone was seen a handful of times. The V and J genes are TRBV6-4 and TRBJ2-7; TRBD2 might be the D (5 bases). Deletions cut 3 bases from V and 2 bases from J, with 11 bases between. CDR1 MRHNA and CDR2 SNTAGT come from the germline V gene. This CDR3 comprises 14 residues. CDR3 sequence: CASSEVLATYEQYF. CDR3 DNA: TGTGCCAGCAGTGAAGTGCTAGCCACCTACGAGCAGTACTTC.

The chain uses TRBV11-2 and TRBJ2-5; D uncertain. Germline assignment: CDR1 SGHAT and CDR2 FQNNGV. CDR3 length: 14 residues. Trimming took off 5 bases at V and 2 bases at J, with 12 bases between the two ends. CDR3 DNA: TGTGCCAGCAGCAATAGGCAGGTACAAGAGACCCAGTACTTC. Translation gives CASSNRQVQETQYF.

The genes are TRBV15 and TRBJ1-2, with 8 bases that match TRBD1. The V segment lost 0 bases and the J segment 1 base; nucleotides outside the gene matches: 10. Per germline, CDR1 LNHNV and CDR2 YYDKDF (reference sequence). This CDR3 is built from 18 residues. CDR3 amino acids: CATSRDASRGRDNYGYTF. CDR3 DNA sequence: TGTGCCACCAGCAGAGATGCATCCAGGGGGCGGGATAACTATGGCTACACCTTC.

The V gene is TRBV6-5, the J gene TRBJ2-2; weak D call: TRBD2 (6 bases). Trimming took off 4 bases at V and 5 bases at J, with 11 bases between the two ends. The length of the CDR3 is 14 residues. Germline V lookup: CDR1 MNHEY, CDR2 SVGAGI. The CDR3 loop reads CASSSYSGTGELFF. CDR3 DNA sequence: TGTGCCAGCAGTTCCTACAGCGGGACCGGGGAGCTGTTTTTT.

V usage is TRBV29-1 and J usage is TRBJ2-7; D perhaps matches TRBD1 (5 bases). The V end was cut by 4 bases, the J end by 0 bases, with 10 bases between. Looked up from germline, CDR1 is SQVTM and CDR2 is ANQGSEA. The CDR3 sequence is 13 residues long. DNA for the CDR3: TGCAGCGTTGCCAGGGATAGCTCCTACGAGCAGTACTTC. Amino acids: CSVARDSSYEQYF.

This clone was counted a single time. The rearrangement links TRBV18 to TRBJ2-2; 7 positions agree with TRBD1. CDR1 is KGHSH and CDR2 is LQKENI in the germline V gene. The CDR3 has 14 residues. V gave up 3 bases and J gave up 5 bases; unmatched junction bases: 3. The CDR3 here is CASSPDRTTGELFF. DNA of the CDR3: TGTGCCAGCTCACCGGACAGGACGACCGGGGAGCTGTTTTTT. The full variable domain, with the rest looked up from reference TRBV18 and TRBJ2-2, is NAGVMQNPRHLVRRRGQEARLRCSPMKGHSHVYWYRQLPEEGLKFMVYLQKENIIDESGMPKERFSAEFPKEGPSILRIQQVVRGDSAAYFCASSPDRTTGELFFGEGSRLTVL.

This chain joins TRBV28 and TRBJ2-5; TRBD1 matches at 7 bases. The germline gives CDR1 MDHEN, CDR2 SYDVKM. The CDR3 is 14 residues long. Trimming cost V 4 bases and J 1 base; bases outside gene matches: 3. CDR3 region: CASSSGTVQETQYF. As DNA, the CDR3 is TGTGCCAGCAGTTCCGGGACAGTCCAAGAGACCCAGTACTTC.

The chain joins TRBV11-2 to TRBJ2-1, with 8 nucleotides matching TRBD1. The CDR3 covers 15 residues. J lost 1 base, V lost 10 bases, and 9 bases had no gene match. The germline V gene has CDR1 SGHAT and CDR2 FQNNGV. The CDR3 here is CATRGQGASYNEQFF. Here the CDR3 DNA reads TGTGCCACAAGGGGGCAGGGGGCTTCCTACAATGAGCAGTTCTTC.

The V gene is TRBV4-2, the J gene TRBJ1-4, with 8 bases fitting TRBD1. This CDR3 is 16 amino acids long. CDR1 LGHNA and CDR2 YNFKEQ come from the germline V gene. Trimming at V came to 1 base and at J to 10 bases, leaving 11 bases not matched to a gene. The CDR3 nucleotides are TGTGCCAGCAGCCAAGGGCGGACAGGGTTTGTTGTAAAACTGTTTTTT. It specifies CASSQGRTGFVVKLFF.

This chain uses TRBV6-5 with TRBJ1-4; 7 bases map to TRBD1. From germline, CDR1 is MNHEY and CDR2 SVGAGI. V was pared by 4 bases and J by 8 bases, with 10 bases of the junction left unmatched. The CDR3 length is 15 residues. CDR3 in DNA: TGTGCCAGCAGTTCCCACAGGGGTAGAGGGGAAAAACTGTTTTTT. This sequence encodes CASSSHRGRGEKLFF.

The V and J genes are TRBV2 and TRBJ1-6, with TRBD1 identical over 7 bases. The germline gives CDR1 SNHLY, CDR2 FYNNEI. J lost 10 bases, V lost 8 bases, and 11 bases had no gene match. CDR3 size: 14 residues. CDR3 sequence: CASYDRVLESPLHF. CDR3 coding DNA: TGTGCCAGCTACGACAGGGTACTAGAATCACCCCTCCACTTT.